This entry is about one T cell receptor (beta chain). Its matching antigen is unknown. A single base separates this from a much larger clone, so it may be a read error. Germline lookup yields CDR1 SGHAT and CDR2 FQNNGV. The CDR3 loop spans 13 amino acids. The V end lost 2 bases, the J end lost 10 bases, and 12 bases lay between the germline ends. This entry belongs to a study of blood T cells in healthy people across ages. Whole-study findings and limits: Observed TCR beta diversity per million T cells went down as age went up. This fall followed a roughly linear course with age.

Around 10 milliliters was the volume of peripheral blood drawn from each donor. The use of a sample-barcoded 5' primer and a J-beta primer mix characterized a second PCR of about 6 to 11 cycles. TCRdb called the 5' RACE reads again in MiXCR, with one record for every CDR3 protein. The table includes hundreds of thousands of distinct CDR3 sequences, approximately 30% detected once. Sequencing was performed on blood. The genes are TRBV11-2 and TRBJ2-1, with D perhaps assigned TRBD1 or TRBD2 (5 bases each). The clonotype originates from a woman aged 80 or over in good health. This CDR3 is CASSLSRRGEQFF. The CDR3 DNA reads TGTGCCAGCAGCTTATCTCGACGGGGCGAGCAGTTCTTC.